This T cell receptor (beta chain) was sequenced during a study of shared T cell receptors in the human thymus. The table came from immunoSEQ multiplex PCR; TCRdb's copy has only in-frame clones and leaves some out. The sample records roughly 710,000 clones, roughly 88% being singletons. The data were also submitted as part of a second study, on human thymus T cells. From that paper: In corrective heart surgery, resections were taken, and these provided the thymus tissue. The authors found apparently biased V and J gene usage in thymic and blood repertoires. Highly overlapping thymic repertoires in unrelated individuals were reported by related research.

The receptor's source is a girl under two years old with a congenital heart defect. Sequenced: thymocytes.

The CDR3 DNA is TGTGCCAGCAGTTTCCATCAAAGGGGACAGGTGAGCTCCTACGAGCAGTACTTC. It codes for CASSFHQRGQVSSYEQYF. The rearrangement links TRBV27 to TRBJ2-7; 8 positions agree with TRBD1. Germline CDR1 is MNHEY and CDR2 is SMNVEV (reference sequence). V lost 3 bases and J lost 0; bases outside the gene matches: 13. This CDR3 has 18 amino acids.